Below are 24 T cell receptor beta chains sequenced from a single sample in a study of cytomegalovirus exposure and HLA in healthy donors (dated by TCRdb to about 2017). Library preparation used the immunoSEQ multiplex PCR assay. The multiplex PCR relied on a mix of 60 forward primers for TCR Vbeta segments and 13 reverse primers for TCR Jbeta segments. TCRdb took this table from immuneACCESS and kept in-frame rearrangements with V and J called. Such tables lack part of the clones; where checked against another copy, unresolved V genes explain under half of the gap, and the rest is unexplained. Across this sample there are 130,000 or so clones, with around 80% seen only once. The ten largest clones represent almost 3% of the sample. Sequenced: PBMCs. These TCRs come from a woman aged 18-29 years in good health and CMV-seropositive.

V and J are TRBV28 and TRBJ2-1, with a tentative D call TRBD2 (5 bases). The germline gives CDR1 MDHEN, CDR2 SYDVKM. This CDR3 has 10 residues. V lost 7 bases and J 9 bases, leaving 7 bases between the germline ends. DNA for the CDR3: TGTGCCAGCACTCGGGGTGAGCAGTTCTTC. It specifies CASTRGEQFF.

The rearrangement links TRBV4-1 to TRBJ1-1; D remains unclear. V lost 1 base and J lost 2, with 5 bases in between. The germline CDR1 and CDR2 sequences are MGHRA and YSYEKL. The CDR3 totals 13 residues. DNA of the CDR3: TGCGCCAGCAGCCAAGCTATAAACACTGAAGCTTTCTTT. It codes for CASSQAINTEAFF.

This rearrangement joins TRBV10-3 to TRBJ2-7, with TRBD2 as a possible D gene (7 bases). The ends were cut back, 6 bases at V and 7 bases at J, with 16 bases in the middle. CDR1 ENHRY and CDR2 SYGVKD come from the germline V gene. This CDR3 is 13 amino acids long. In DNA form, the CDR3 reads TGTGCCATCAGCTTGGCGGGGGCGGGGGAGCAGTACTTC. It specifies CAISLAGAGEQYF.

The chain uses TRBV14 and TRBJ2-1; 7 nucleotides align to TRBD1. The V gene's germline CDR1 is SGHDN and CDR2 FVKESK. The ends lost 1 base at V and 5 bases at J; junction bases unmatched: 5. CDR3 length equals 15 residues. CDR3 coding DNA: TGTGCCAGCAGCCAAGTGGGGACAGCAGACAATGAGCAGTTCTTC. Protein: CASSQVGTADNEQFF.

CDR3 region: CASRTGTGGHNEQFF. In DNA form, the CDR3 reads TGTGCCAGCAGGACCGGGACAGGGGGACACAATGAGCAGTTCTTC. The chain carries TRBV6-1 and TRBJ2-1; 11 bases agree with TRBD1. The CDR3 loop spans 15 amino acids. CDR1 and CDR2 (germline): MNHNS, SASEGT. Trimming at V came to 6 bases and at J to 5 bases, leaving 6 bases not matched to a gene.

V gene TRBV7-2 combines with J gene TRBJ1-5; no firm D call. This CDR3 region has 13 residues. Per germline, CDR1 SGHTA and CDR2 FQGNSA. V dropped 1 base and J dropped 3 bases, with 4 bases sitting between them. The CDR3 sequence is CASSLEHNQPQHF. For the CDR3, the DNA is TGTGCCAGCAGCTTAGAGCACAATCAGCCCCAGCATTTT. The whole variable domain, remainder taken from reference TRBV7-2 and TRBJ1-5, is GAGVSQSPSNKVTEKGKDVELRCDPISGHTALYWYRQSLGQGLEFLIYFQGNSAPDKSGLPSDRFSAERTGGSVSTLTIQRTQQEDSAVYLCASSLEHNQPQHFGDGTRLSIL.

This clone was observed a few times. This chain uses TRBV7-7 with TRBJ2-5; a weak D match, TRBD2 (6 bases). The CDR3 extends over 15 amino acids. Germline-derived CDR1 and CDR2 are SSHAT and FNYEAQ (reference sequence). V shed 2 bases and J shed 2 bases, with 12 bases lying between them. The CDR3 coding sequence is TGTGCCAGCAGCTTACAACTAGCCCTGCAAGAGACCCAGTACTTC. This encodes CASSLQLALQETQYF.

The CDR3 loop reads CASRQTVNTGELFF. DNA for the CDR3: TGTGCCAGCAGGCAGACAGTGAACACCGGGGAGCTGTTTTTT. The rearrangement links TRBV2 to TRBJ2-2, with a tentative D call TRBD1 (5 bases). V lost 6 bases to trimming and J lost 1 base, with 9 bases between them. The CDR3 is made up of 14 amino acids. CDR1 is SNHLY, CDR2 FYNNEI, per germline.

This rearrangement joins TRBV9 to TRBJ1-1; no firm D call. Germline lookup yields CDR1 SGDLS and CDR2 YYNGEE. This CDR3 has 16 amino acids. Trimming took 0 bases from V and 1 from J, leaving 13 bases between them. The CDR3 here is CASSVDWEGGNTEAFF. DNA of the CDR3: TGTGCCAGCAGCGTAGATTGGGAGGGAGGGAACACTGAAGCTTTCTTT.

The chain combines TRBV4-1 with TRBJ2-3; TRBD2 matches at 10 bases. V lost 0 bases, J lost 3 bases, and 9 bases stayed unmatched. This CDR3 region has 18 residues. Germline V CDR1 and CDR2: MGHRA, YSYEKL. CDR3 in amino acids: CASSQDAAGGHFTDTQYF. CDR3 DNA: TGCGCCAGCAGCCAAGACGCAGCGGGGGGGCATTTTACAGATACGCAGTATTTT.

The CDR3 nucleotides are TGTGCCATCAGTGAGTCACTAGCGGGCACAGATACGCAGTATTTT. This translates into CAISESLAGTDTQYF. The chain combines TRBV10-3 with TRBJ2-3, with 8 positions matching TRBD2. The J segment lost 1 base and the V segment lost 0 bases, leaving 0 bases of the junction unmatched. This CDR3 is built from 15 residues. The V gene's germline CDR1 is ENHRY and CDR2 SYGVKD.

The gene calls are TRBV6-5 and TRBJ2-1; 8 nucleotides align to TRBD1. Per germline, CDR1 MNHEY and CDR2 SVGAGI. The junction had 5 bases not matched to a gene; V was cut back by 4 bases and J by 3 bases. The CDR3 covers 15 residues. Here the CDR3 reads CASSSTGTGYNEQFF. DNA for the CDR3: TGTGCCAGCAGTTCGACCGGGACAGGCTACAATGAGCAGTTCTTC.

V gene TRBV6-1 combines with J gene TRBJ1-5; D possibly corresponds to TRBD1 (5 bases). The CDR3 spans 14 residues. V lost 2 bases, J lost 3 bases, and 8 bases lay in between. The germline V gene has CDR1 MNHNS and CDR2 SASEGT. The DNA for the CDR3 is TGTGCCAGCAGTGAATACAGGAACAATCAGCCCCAGCATTTT. It encodes CASSEYRNNQPQHF.

The chain links TRBV11-2 to TRBJ2-7, with a weak D call TRBD1 (5 bases). This CDR3 has 15 amino acids. Germline V lookup: CDR1 SGHAT, CDR2 FQNNGV. Trimming stripped 4 bases from V and 5 bases from J, with 18 bases between. The chain's CDR3 is CASSSPFATVHEQYF. CDR3 in DNA: TGTGCCAGCAGCTCCCCTTTCGCGACAGTCCACGAGCAGTACTTC.

The rearrangement uses TRBV4-2 and TRBJ2-7; 11 nucleotides agree with TRBD1. CDR1 is LGHNA and CDR2 is YNFKEQ in the germline V gene. The CDR3 spans 15 residues. V dropped 6 bases and J dropped 3; count of bases not matched to a gene: 7. The CDR3 loop is CASREGQGDSYEQYF. In DNA, the CDR3 is TGTGCCAGCAGGGAGGGACAGGGGGACAGCTACGAGCAGTACTTC.

The J gene is TRBJ2-1, the V gene TRBV7-6; TRBD2 agrees at 14 bases. Trimming at V came to 0 bases and at J to 7 bases, leaving 2 bases not matched to a gene. The CDR3 totals 16 residues. Germline CDR1 and CDR2: SGHVS and FNYEAQ. The CDR3 loop is CASSLAGTSGGNEQFF. Written as DNA, the CDR3 is TGTGCCAGCAGCTTAGCGGGGACTAGCGGGGGAAATGAGCAGTTCTTC. The variable domain in full, with the rest retrieved from reference TRBV7-6 and TRBJ2-1, is GAGVSQSPRYKVTKRGQDVALRCDPISGHVSLYWYRQALGQGPEFLTYFNYEAQQDKSGLPNDRFSAERPEGSISTLTIQRTEQRDSAMYRCASSLAGTSGGNEQFFGPGTRLTVL.

The chain is built from TRBV5-1 and TRBJ2-2; TRBD1 might be the D (5 bases). Trimming pared 3 bases from V and 0 bases from J, leaving 12 bases between. The germline V gene has CDR1 SGHRS and CDR2 YFSETQ. This CDR3 is 16 amino acids long. CDR3 DNA sequence: TGCGCCAGCAGCTCGCAGGGAATTGCGAACACCGGGGAGCTGTTTTTT. Protein product: CASSSQGIANTGELFF.

CDR3 bases: TGCGCCAGCAGCCAAGATGGAGGAGATACGCAGTATTTT. Amino acids: CASSQDGGDTQYF. The chain recombines TRBV4-1 with TRBJ2-3; TRBD2 might be the D (5 bases). V was cut by 0 bases and J by 5 bases, with 6 bases left in between. The CDR3 totals 13 residues. Germline V gene lookup returns CDR1 MGHRA and CDR2 YSYEKL.

This chain links TRBV6-6 with TRBJ1-4; tentatively, D is TRBD1 (5 bases). The CDR3 spans 14 residues. Trimming removed 9 bases at V and 7 bases at J, with 18 bases between. Germline CDR1 and CDR2: MNHNY and SVGAGI (reference sequence). CDR3 nucleotides: TGTGCCAGTTGGTCTGGGGCTCCAGGTGAAAAACTGTTTTTT. It yields the protein CASWSGAPGEKLFF.

The chain combines TRBV4-2 with TRBJ2-7; weak D call: TRBD2 (6 bases). V gave up 2 bases and J gave up 0 bases, with 20 bases separating them. Germline CDR1 LGHNA, CDR2 YNFKEQ. The CDR3 has 18 residues. The CDR3 DNA reads as TGTGCCAGCAGCCAACCTGGGGAATTCGGGGGACCCTCCTACGAGCAGTACTTC. This sequence encodes CASSQPGEFGGPSYEQYF.

The gene calls are TRBV29-1 and TRBJ1-2, with 9 nucleotides matching TRBD1. The V and J ends lost 7 bases and 7 bases, in that order; junction bases with no gene match: 13. Germline V gives CDR1 SQVTM, CDR2 ANQGSEA. The CDR3 loop spans 14 amino acids. The DNA for the CDR3 is TGCAGCGCTGCCCGGGACAGGGAGGTCAGTGGCTACACCTTC. This codes for CSAARDREVSGYTF.

In regard to this clone: An end of the junction differs from the germline gene, which may be a read error. This chain joins TRBV7-9 and TRBJ2-2; 7 bases match TRBD1. The CDR3 totals 12 residues. CDR1 SEHNR and CDR2 FQNEAQ come from the germline V gene (reference sequence). DNA of the CDR3: TGTTCCAGCAGCCCAGGGGGAGGGGAGCTGTTTTTT. It specifies CSSSPGGGELFF.

The chain links TRBV5-1 to TRBJ2-1; D might be TRBD2 (7 bases). CDR3 length equals 13 residues. The V end lost 2 bases, the J end lost 9 bases, and 12 bases lay between the germline ends. Germline V CDR1 and CDR2: SGHRS, YFSETQ. CDR3 residues: CASSLGGAGEQFF. Written as DNA, the CDR3 is TGCGCCAGCAGCTTAGGGGGGGCGGGTGAGCAGTTCTTC.

The rearrangement joins TRBV6-1 to TRBJ2-7; the match to TRBD1 covers 8 bases. The CDR3 totals 15 residues. Germline V gene lookup returns CDR1 MNHNS and CDR2 SASEGT. V lost 6 bases and J lost 2; bases outside the gene matches: 9. The CDR3 loop is CASRPYRDRTYEQYF. The CDR3 DNA sequence: TGTGCCAGCAGGCCATACCGGGACAGGACCTACGAGCAGTACTTC.